The 30 T cell receptor beta chains below were found in one sample sequenced in a study of beta chain features in type 1 diabetes. Study observations and caveats: Type 1 diabetes patients had moderately but significantly shorter TCRB CDR3s in all four CD4+ subsets.

No cognate antigen is known for these TCRs. Expressed TCRB transcripts were sequenced because the isolated RNA had all been reverse transcribed beforehand. The method was immunoSEQ multiplex PCR; TCRdb's version includes in-frame clones alone and lacks a portion of them. The data show around 260,000 clones, with less than 30% seen just once and about 0.011% held by the top ten. Sequencing was performed on naive CD4+ T cells from blood. These receptors all stem from a woman aged 25 to 39 with type 1 diabetes.

This clone was seen only once. CDR3 coding DNA: TGTGCCAGCAGCCAAGATCCCGGATGGGACTCCGACTATGGCTACACCTTC. This translates into CASSQDPGWDSDYGYTF. V and J are TRBV4-2 and TRBJ1-2; a possible D gene is TRBD1 (5 bases). The CDR3 runs to 17 residues. V dropped 0 bases and J dropped 3 bases, with 17 bases sitting between them. Germline lookup yields CDR1 LGHNA and CDR2 YNFKEQ.

This clone was recorded a few times. The chain employs TRBV7-2 and TRBJ2-5; the match to TRBD2 covers 7 bases. This CDR3 spans 14 amino acids. V lost 4 bases and J lost 4; bases outside the gene matches: 6. Germline CDR1 is SGHTA and CDR2 is FQGNSA. The CDR3 reads CASSSTSVAETQYF. The CDR3 region has the DNA TGTGCCAGCAGCTCAACTAGCGTCGCAGAGACCCAGTACTTC.

This clone has a handful of counts. The chain joins TRBV29-1 to TRBJ2-6; TRBD1 agrees at 8 bases. This CDR3 has 15 amino acids. V lost 5 bases, J lost 3 bases, and 6 bases stayed unmatched. CDR1 and CDR2 (germline): SQVTM, ANQGSEA. The CDR3 spells CSVLGQGRGANVLTF. Here the CDR3 DNA reads TGCAGCGTTTTAGGACAGGGTCGTGGGGCCAACGTCCTGACTTTC.

The V gene is TRBV20-1, the J gene TRBJ2-3; D gene unclear. Germline V gene sequence: CDR1 DFQATT, CDR2 SNEGSKA (reference sequence). CDR3 length: 11 amino acids. The ends were cut back, 5 bases at V and 4 bases at J, with 7 bases in the middle. The CDR3 DNA reads as TGCAGTGCTGTAGGAGCAGATACGCAGTATTTT. It codes for CSAVGADTQYF.

V and J are TRBV11-2 and TRBJ1-2; a possible D gene is TRBD1 (5 bases). CDR1 is SGHAT, CDR2 FQNNGV, per germline. The length of the CDR3 is 14 residues. The V end lost 5 bases, the J end lost 4 bases, and 14 bases lay between the germline ends. The CDR3 bases are TGTGCCAGCAGCCCTGCAGCAGGGATCTATGGCTACACCTTC. It encodes CASSPAAGIYGYTF.

The rearrangement links TRBV4-1 to TRBJ2-7; possible D gene TRBD2, 5 bases. CDR3 length: 16 amino acids. Germline V gene lookup returns CDR1 MGHRA and CDR2 YSYEKL. Trimming cost V 3 bases and J 7 bases, with 22 bases left between them. CDR3 nucleotide sequence: TGCGCCAGCAGCCATCCCCTAGCAGACGCCTCCCGGGAGCAGTACTTC. Its protein product is CASSHPLADASREQYF.

The chain is built from TRBV14 and TRBJ2-4; the D gene is possibly TRBD1 (5 bases). CDR1 is SGHDN, CDR2 FVKESK, per germline. Trimming left V 3 bases short and J 7 bases short, with 13 bases between. This CDR3 comprises 14 residues. The DNA of the CDR3 is TGTGCCAGCAGCCAGACGTTGTGGGGCAACATTCAGTACTTC. This sequence encodes CASSQTLWGNIQYF. Variable domain in full (rest from reference TRBV14 and TRBJ2-4): EAGVTQFPSHSVIEKGQTVTLRCDPISGHDNLYWYRRVMGKEIKFLLHFVKESKQDESGMPNNRFLAERTGGTYSTLKVQPAELEDSGVYFCASSQTLWGNIQYFGAGTRLSVL.

V and J are TRBV9 and TRBJ2-3; 8 positions match TRBD2. The ends lost 3 bases at V and 3 bases at J; junction bases unmatched: 9. CDR3 length: 16 amino acids. Germline CDR1 reads SGDLS; CDR2 reads YYNGEE. For the CDR3, the DNA is TGTGCCAGCAGCGGTCCGAGCGGGAGCGGGACAGATACGCAGTATTTT. Translation: CASSGPSGSGTDTQYF.

The chain has TRBV5-1 and TRBJ2-1; TRBD2 matches at 8 bases. This CDR3 has 18 amino acids. Per the germline V gene, CDR1 is SGHRS and CDR2 is YFSETQ. The junction had 16 bases not matched to a gene; V was cut back by 4 bases and J by 4 bases. Here the CDR3 reads CASSQDISGSLGYNEQFF. The CDR3, as DNA: TGCGCCAGCAGCCAGGATATAAGCGGGAGTCTAGGATACAATGAGCAGTTCTTC.

This clone was seen more than once but under ten times. V is TRBV5-1 and J is TRBJ2-3, with 9 bases matching TRBD2. The CDR3 runs to 16 residues. The trim removed 0 bases at V and 4 bases at J, leaving 6 bases unmatched. Germline V CDR1 and CDR2: SGHRS, YFSETQ. CDR3 nucleotide sequence: TGCGCCAGCAGCTTGGTAATAGCGGGAGTCCCAGATACGCAGTATTTT. It translates to CASSLVIAGVPDTQYF.

For the CDR3, the DNA is TGTGCCAGCAGCTCCGGTGTCCAAGAGACCCAGTACTTC. This translates into CASSSGVQETQYF. This chain links TRBV9 with TRBJ2-5, with D unclear. The V and J ends lost 4 bases and 1 base respectively, with 8 bases between them. This CDR3 spans 13 amino acids. Germline V gene sequence: CDR1 SGDLS, CDR2 YYNGEE.

The V gene is TRBV5-1, the J gene TRBJ2-7; 9 bases fit TRBD1. J gave up 6 bases and V 4 bases, and 8 bases lay outside the gene matches. The CDR3 consists of 14 residues. Germline V gene data show CDR1 as SGHRS and CDR2 as YFSETQ. The CDR3 here is CASSVTGQGGEQYF. The CDR3 bases are TGCGCCAGCAGCGTCACGGGACAGGGCGGCGAGCAGTACTTC.

This clone appeared a few times. The chain uses TRBV30 and TRBJ1-5, with D perhaps TRBD1 (5 bases). From germline, CDR1 is GTSNPN and CDR2 SVGIG (reference sequence). V lost 0 bases and J 5 bases, leaving 11 bases between the germline ends. The CDR3 is made up of 14 amino acids. In DNA, the CDR3 is TGTGCCTGGAGTGTGGACACGGAACATCAGCCCCAGCATTTT. As protein: CAWSVDTEHQPQHF.

The V and J genes are TRBV4-1 and TRBJ2-5, with a weak D call TRBD2 (6 bases). V lost 4 bases to trimming and J lost 7 bases, with 16 bases between them. CDR3 length: 14 residues. Germline CDR1 MGHRA, CDR2 YSYEKL. The CDR3 coding sequence is TGCGCCAGCAGCCTAAGAGGGAAAGCGGGGACCCAGTACTTC. It is translated as CASSLRGKAGTQYF.

This clone was seen a handful of times. The chain recombines TRBV18 with TRBJ1-1, with D perhaps matching TRBD1 (6 bases). The CDR3 sequence is 16 residues long. Germline V CDR1 and CDR2: KGHSH, LQKENI. The V gene lost 3 bases and the J gene lost 1 base, with 15 bases spanning the gap. Written as DNA, the CDR3 is TGTGCCAGCTCACCCCAGGGCGGGGGCGCGAACACTGAAGCTTTCTTT. It yields the protein CASSPQGGGANTEAFF.

This clone was observed a single time. The V gene is TRBV10-3, the J gene TRBJ1-2; D gene unclear. CDR1 ENHRY and CDR2 SYGVKD come from the germline V gene. The CDR3 is made up of 12 amino acids. Trimming shortened V by 10 bases and J by 3 bases, and 12 bases separated the two germline ends. The CDR3 sequence: CATESGDYGYTF. Written as DNA, the CDR3 is TGTGCCACCGAATCCGGGGACTATGGCTACACCTTC.

The rearrangement links TRBV5-1 to TRBJ2-7; possible D gene TRBD2, 5 bases. Between the trimmed V and J ends, which lost 1 base and 4 bases, there was a span of 9 bases. Looked up from germline, CDR1 is SGHRS and CDR2 is YFSETQ. CDR3 size: 13 residues. The CDR3 loop reads CASSLWTGYEQYF. In DNA, the CDR3 is TGCGCCAGCAGCTTGTGGACGGGATACGAGCAGTACTTC.

The chain links TRBV6-6 to TRBJ1-1; no clear D. The CDR3 spans 13 residues. The ends were cut back, 6 bases at V and 1 base at J, with 9 bases in the middle. Looked up from germline, CDR1 is MNHNY and CDR2 is SVGAGI (reference sequence). CDR3 sequence reads: CASSDNQNTEAFF. The CDR3, as DNA: TGTGCCAGCAGCGACAACCAGAACACTGAAGCTTTCTTT.

This clone was found a few times. In nucleotides, the CDR3 is TGTGCCAGTAGTCCGGGGGGGGCCCGGAATGAAAAACTGTTTTTT. Translating it yields CASSPGGARNEKLFF. V and J are TRBV19 and TRBJ1-4; a possible D gene is TRBD1 (6 bases). The germline V and J ends were trimmed by 5 bases and 5 bases, with 15 bases remaining between them. This CDR3 region has 15 residues. Germline-derived CDR1 and CDR2 are LNHDA and SQIVND (reference sequence).

This clone was observed a few times. The chain carries TRBV6-6 and TRBJ2-3; D is unclear. CDR1 is MNHNY and CDR2 is SVGAGI in the germline V gene (reference sequence). The CDR3 spans 13 residues. V lost 5 bases and J lost 4, with 10 bases in between. CDR3 nucleotides: TGTGCCAGCAGTCGCGTCCTGGCAGATACGCAGTATTTT. Translated, it gives CASSRVLADTQYF.

This chain joins TRBV7-3 and TRBJ2-7; TRBD2 matches at 9 bases. Trimming took 2 bases from V and 3 from J; bases not matched to a gene: 5. The CDR3 loop spans 15 amino acids. Germline values: CDR1 SGHTA, CDR2 FQGTGA. CDR3 protein: CASSLLAGLLYEQYF. CDR3 in DNA: TGTGCCAGCAGCTTACTAGCGGGACTACTCTACGAGCAGTACTTC.

There are a few counts of this clone. The V call is TRBV30, the J call TRBJ2-3; 11 positions agree with TRBD2. This CDR3 region has 15 residues. V was clipped by 3 bases and J by 3 bases; unmatched bases: 5. CDR1 is GTSNPN, CDR2 SVGIG, per germline (reference sequence). This CDR3 is CAWSPRLAGTDTQYF. The CDR3 nucleotides are TGTGCCTGGAGCCCTAGACTAGCGGGAACAGATACGCAGTATTTT.

V is TRBV27 and J is TRBJ1-1; unclear D gene. This CDR3 has 16 residues. The V gene's germline CDR1 is MNHEY and CDR2 SMNVEV (reference sequence). V shed 5 bases and J shed 1 base, with 17 bases lying between them. The CDR3 DNA reads TGTGCCAGCAGTAACCACCCGGGAGAAAGGAACACTGAAGCTTTCTTT. The encoded protein is CASSNHPGERNTEAFF.

This clone was seen a few times. CDR3 coding DNA: TGCAGCGTTGACGGGCCAGCGGGTGAGAAACTGTTTTTT. Translating gives CSVDGPAGEKLFF. This chain links TRBV29-1 with TRBJ1-4; D uncertain. CDR3 length: 13 residues. Germline V CDR1 and CDR2: SQVTM, ANQGSEA. Deletions cut 3 bases from V and 11 bases from J, with 16 bases between.

This clone has more than one count but fewer than ten. Here the CDR3 reads CASRNNLNRVNEQFF. CDR3 bases: TGTGCCAGCAGAAACAACCTTAACAGGGTAAATGAGCAGTTCTTC. The chain has TRBV27 and TRBJ2-1, with D tentatively TRBD1 (6 bases). Germline lookup yields CDR1 MNHEY and CDR2 SMNVEV (reference sequence). Deletions cut 6 bases from V and 7 bases from J, with 19 bases between. The CDR3 sequence is 15 residues long.

This clone has only a few counts. The genes are TRBV2 and TRBJ2-5; TRBD2 agrees at 7 bases. Germline CDR1 is SNHLY and CDR2 is FYNNEI. V gave up 6 bases and J gave up 0 bases; unmatched junction bases: 10. This CDR3 contains 16 residues. CDR3: CASSFAGVMNQETQYF. In DNA, the CDR3 is TGTGCCAGCAGCTTTGCGGGGGTGATGAACCAAGAGACCCAGTACTTC.

This clone appeared a few times. The chain combines TRBV5-1 with TRBJ2-7; the match to TRBD1 covers 9 bases. The V gene's germline CDR1 is SGHRS and CDR2 YFSETQ. Losses at the gene ends were 3 bases for V and 5 bases for J; bases not matched to a gene: 3. This CDR3 contains 13 residues. CDR3 residues: CASSSGTGNEQYF. CDR3 nucleotide sequence: TGCGCCAGCAGCTCCGGGACAGGGAACGAGCAGTACTTC.

This clone has only a few counts. The chain carries TRBV19 and TRBJ1-2; D gene uncertain. The CDR3 totals 15 residues. Germline CDR1 LNHDA, CDR2 SQIVND (reference sequence). The V and J ends lost 7 bases and 6 bases respectively, with 21 bases between them. The chain's CDR3 is CASIPRRELSHGYTF. As DNA, the CDR3 is TGTGCCAGTATTCCTCGTCGGGAGCTGAGCCATGGCTACACCTTC.

This sequence joins TRBV12-5 and TRBJ1-1, with 9 positions matching TRBD1. This CDR3 spans 17 amino acids. V was pared by 0 bases and J by 3 bases, with 8 bases of the junction left unmatched. Germline V gives CDR1 LGHNT, CDR2 FRNRAP. Here the CDR3 DNA reads TGTGCTAGTGGTTTGGTAGGGGACAGGGCGGGGTACACTGAAGCTTTCTTT. Its translation: CASGLVGDRAGYTEAFF.

V and J are TRBV19 and TRBJ2-3; tentatively, D is TRBD2 (5 bases). The CDR3 runs 15 residues. V gave up 5 bases and J gave up 0 bases, with 12 bases separating them. Germline V gene data show CDR1 as LNHDA and CDR2 as SQIVND (reference sequence). CDR3 residues: CASSPRGASTDTQYF. The DNA for the CDR3 is TGTGCCAGTAGTCCCCGGGGAGCGAGCACAGATACGCAGTATTTT.